This entry lists 18 T cell receptor beta chains sequenced from one sample in a study of blood T cell repertoires in COVID-19. Profiled with immunoSEQ multiplex PCR; TCRdb holds only in-frame clones, not every one. This table holds roughly 150,000 clones, 75% to 90% found once. Sequenced: peripheral blood. These receptors were obtained from a woman in her seventies with acute or convalescent COVID-19.

This clone appeared a single time. J is TRBJ2-2 and V is TRBV5-1; 8 nucleotides agree with TRBD2. Germline assignment: CDR1 SGHRS and CDR2 YFSETQ. The CDR3 contains 13 residues. Trimming removed 2 bases from V and 7 bases from J; junction bases left unmatched: 1. The CDR3 coding sequence is TGCGCCAGCAGCTTTAGCGGGGTCGGGGAGCTGTTTTTT. Protein: CASSFSGVGELFF.

V usage is TRBV29-1 and J usage is TRBJ1-1; 9 bases are shared with TRBD1. CDR1 is SQVTM, CDR2 ANQGSEA, per germline. This CDR3 is 14 amino acids long. With V trimmed by 4 bases and J by 6 bases, 9 bases remained unmatched. CDR3 DNA sequence: TGCAGCGTTGGGAGGGACAGGGAGGTAGCTGAAGCTTTCTTT. This translates into CSVGRDREVAEAFF.

The V call is TRBV2, the J call TRBJ1-3, with no clear D. Germline loops: CDR1 SNHLY, CDR2 FYNNEI. The CDR3 covers 11 residues. The V and J ends lost 4 bases and 7 bases respectively, with 5 bases between them. In DNA, the CDR3 is TGTGCCAGCAGTGTACAGAACACCATATATTTT. As protein: CASSVQNTIYF. Full variable domain (remainder filled in from reference TRBV2 and TRBJ1-3): EPEVTQTPSHQVTQMGQEVILRCVPISNHLYFYWYRQILGQKVEFLVSFYNNEISEKSEIFDDQFSVERPDGSNFTLKIRSTKLEDSAMYFCASSVQNTIYFGEGSWLTVV.

The genes are TRBV10-2 and TRBJ1-4, with a tentative D call TRBD1 (5 bases). Germline CDR1 WSHSY, CDR2 SAAADI. The CDR3 has 14 residues. The ends were cut back, 6 bases at V and 7 bases at J, with 15 bases in the middle. The CDR3 is CASRLDRQSEKLFF. CDR3 DNA sequence: TGCGCCAGCAGGCTCGACAGACAGTCTGAAAAACTGTTTTTT.

The chain is built from TRBV30 and TRBJ1-3, with D tentatively TRBD1 (6 bases). There are 13 residues in the CDR3. The germline gives CDR1 GTSNPN, CDR2 SVGIG (reference sequence). V lost 8 bases and J 0 bases, leaving 11 bases between the germline ends. For the CDR3, the DNA is TGTGCCGGAGACAGGTACTCTGGAAACACCATATATTTT. Translated: CAGDRYSGNTIYF.

The genes are TRBV5-3 and TRBJ2-7, with 9 nucleotides matching TRBD1. TRBV5-3 is placed among ORFs of uncertain function. The CDR3 extends over 16 amino acids. The ends lost 4 bases at V and 2 bases at J; junction bases unmatched: 10. In DNA form, the CDR3 reads TGTGCCAGAAGCGCATTTATTGGACAGGGGACCTACGAGCAGTACTTC. As protein: CARSAFIGQGTYEQYF.

The V and J genes are TRBV18 and TRBJ1-2; D is undetermined. The germline V gene has CDR1 KGHSH and CDR2 LQKENI. Trimming took off 1 base at V and 2 bases at J, with 5 bases between the two ends. This CDR3 has 13 residues. The CDR3 protein is CASSPQENYGYTF. CDR3 DNA sequence: TGTGCCAGCTCACCACAGGAGAACTATGGCTACACCTTC.

The chain links TRBV3-1 (or the pseudogene TRBV3-2) to TRBJ1-5; TRBD1 aligns across 9 bases. The ends lost 4 bases at V and 4 bases at J; junction bases unmatched: 5. The CDR3 extends over 15 amino acids. Looked up from germline, CDR1 is LGHDT and CDR2 is YNNKEL (reference sequence). The CDR3 nucleotides are TGTGCCAGCAGCCGCGGGGGGACAGGGAATCAGCCCCAGCATTTT. Protein sequence: CASSRGGTGNQPQHF.

The V gene is TRBV6-5, the J gene TRBJ1-5, with D unresolved. With 7 bases removed from V and 0 bases from J, the gap between germline ends came to 13 bases. CDR1 MNHEY and CDR2 SVGAGI come from the germline V gene. The CDR3 has 15 amino acids. CDR3 DNA: TGTGCCAGCACCCTCTCCGCACATAGCAATCAGCCCCAGCATTTT. Its translation: CASTLSAHSNQPQHF.

This clone was seen only once. The V and J genes are TRBV5-1 and TRBJ2-1; 7 bases fit TRBD1. CDR1 and CDR2 from the germline V gene are SGHRS and YFSETQ. The CDR3 loop spans 15 amino acids. Losses at the gene ends were 7 bases for V and 4 bases for J; bases not matched to a gene: 11. CDR3 in amino acids: CASQRQGLEYNEQFF. The CDR3 region has the DNA TGCGCCAGCCAGAGACAGGGATTAGAATACAATGAGCAGTTCTTC. The full variable domain, rest sourced from reference TRBV5-1 and TRBJ2-1, is KAGVTQTPRYLIKTRGQQVTLSCSPISGHRSVSWYQQTPGQGLQFLFEYFSETQRNKGNFPGRFSGRQFSNSRSEMNVSTLELGDSALYLCASQRQGLEYNEQFFGPGTRLTVL.

J is TRBJ1-1 and V is TRBV24-1, with D maybe TRBD1 (5 bases). Looked up from germline, CDR1 is KGHDR and CDR2 is SFDVKD. Trimming pared 7 bases from V and 1 base from J, leaving 6 bases between. The CDR3 spans 12 residues. The CDR3 spells CATSGGNTEAFF. The CDR3 nucleotides read TGTGCCACCAGCGGGGGGAACACTGAAGCTTTCTTT.

The J gene is TRBJ1-3, the V gene TRBV7-2; D is perhaps TRBD1 (5 bases). V shed 2 bases and J shed 3 bases, with 8 bases lying between them. The germline CDR1 and CDR2 sequences are SGHTA and FQGNSA. This CDR3 spans 14 amino acids. Here the CDR3 reads CASSLRRGGNTIYF. The DNA of the CDR3 is TGTGCCAGCAGCTTACGGAGGGGTGGAAACACCATATATTTT.

The gene calls are TRBV7-9 and TRBJ1-4, with 8 bases matching TRBD1. The CDR3 is made up of 15 amino acids. Trimming cost V 5 bases and J 7 bases; bases outside gene matches: 9. The germline CDR1 and CDR2 sequences are SEHNR and FQNEAQ (reference sequence). The DNA for the CDR3 is TGTGCCAGCAGCCCCCGGGCAGGGGGCGGTGAAAAACTGTTTTTT. Translation: CASSPRAGGGEKLFF. Together with reference TRBV7-9 and TRBJ1-4, the CDR3 gives the full variable domain: DTGVSQNPRHKITKRGQNVTFRCDPISEHNRLYWYRQTLGQGPEFLTYFQNEAQLEKSRLLSDRFSAERPKGSFSTLEIQRTEQGDSAMYLCASSPRAGGGEKLFFGSGTQLSVL.

This clone was picked up one time. The chain is built from TRBV7-9 and TRBJ1-2, with a possible D match to TRBD1 (6 bases). CDR3 length: 15 amino acids. CDR1 SEHNR and CDR2 FQNEAQ come from the germline V gene (reference sequence). Trimming removed 5 bases from V and 3 bases from J, with 16 bases in between. The CDR3 reads CASSERDTHHYGYTF. CDR3 in DNA: TGTGCCAGCAGCGAAAGGGACACGCACCACTATGGCTACACCTTC.

CDR3 residues: CASSTWDTENTGELFF. The CDR3 DNA reads as TGTGCCAGCAGCACCTGGGACACGGAGAACACCGGGGAGCTGTTTTTT. The rearrangement joins TRBV9 to TRBJ2-2; perhaps TRBD1 as D (6 bases). V was trimmed by 4 bases and J by 1 base, leaving 14 bases between them. Germline V CDR1 and CDR2: SGDLS, YYNGEE. This CDR3 contains 16 residues.

This sequence joins TRBV5-5 and TRBJ2-3; 12 bases align to TRBD2. The germline V gene has CDR1 SGHKS and CDR2 YYEKEE (reference sequence). The CDR3 runs to 16 residues. V dropped 4 bases and J dropped 2; count of bases not matched to a gene: 5. The CDR3 spells CASSPRLAGDTDTQYF. CDR3 sequence (DNA): TGTGCCAGCAGCCCCCGACTAGCGGGGGACACAGATACGCAGTATTTT.

This chain uses TRBV4-1 with TRBJ2-7, with TRBD1 as a possible D gene (6 bases). This CDR3 comprises 15 residues. V was pared by 0 bases and J by 4 bases, with 13 bases between. The germline V gene has CDR1 MGHRA and CDR2 YSYEKL. The CDR3 sequence is CASSQEPPDRYEQYF. CDR3 DNA: TGCGCCAGCAGCCAAGAACCCCCGGACAGATACGAGCAGTACTTC.

This clone was seen once. This rearrangement joins TRBV27 to TRBJ1-2, with D possibly matching TRBD1 (5 bases). Trimming cost V 2 bases and J 2 bases, with 12 bases left between them. This CDR3 is 15 amino acids long. The V gene's germline CDR1 is MNHEY and CDR2 SMNVEV (reference sequence). The CDR3 loop is CASSLLGGPNYGYTF. CDR3 sequence (DNA): TGTGCCAGCAGTTTACTCGGGGGACCCAACTATGGCTACACCTTC.